This T cell receptor (beta chain) was found in a study of T cell changes during pregnancy in multiple sclerosis. The CDR3 has 17 residues. Germline lookup yields CDR1 PRHDT and CDR2 FYEKMQ (reference sequence). V was trimmed by 5 bases and J by 4 bases, leaving 22 bases between them. TCRdb's copy holds only in-frame clones and misses some; the assay was immunoSEQ multiplex PCR. The sample gives over 65,000 clones, about 94% of which show up once; 0.58% is in the top ten. The sequencing used peripheral blood, collected in the third trimester of pregnancy. The TCR originated in a female donor with multiple sclerosis, enrolled in a pregnancy study. This chain connects TRBV13 to TRBJ2-3; D might be TRBD1 (6 bases). The CDR3 is CASSLAQGRGLSDTQYF. DNA of the CDR3: TGTGCCAGCAGCCTTGCCCAGGGTAGGGGGTTGTCAGATACGCAGTATTTT.